The clone carrying this T cell receptor (beta chain) showed up just once. The antigen is undetermined. The sample comes from a study of vaccination effects on CD4 cells after COVID-19. Findings and caveats of the study: Late post-vaccination samples showed marked contraction of infection- and vaccine-induced clones. In vaccinees who were healthy, merely 1 out of 255 vaccine-induced clones cross-reacted with common cold coronaviruses.

Method: immunoSEQ multiplex PCR; TCRdb's copy keeps in-frame clones and lacks some. The sample records about 23,000 clones, 70% to 75% being singletons. In the ViraFEST assay, antigen-specific CD4+ clonotypes were identified by expansion after peptide-pool stimulation. Once cultured for under 11 days, the cells underwent separation to obtain CD4+ T cells. Nucleocapsid antibodies stayed negative before and after vaccination, showing no earlier SARS-CoV-2 infection. IL-2 medium supplanted half the medium on days 3 and 7. Sequenced material: CD4+ T cells from PBMCs cultured with SARS-CoV-2 spike peptides, taken before COVID-19 vaccination. The receptor's source is a human donor who received a COVID-19 vaccine.

In DNA, the CDR3 is TGTGCCAGCAGCTTAGGCCGGGGAGCAGGGGCCTATGGCTACACCTTC. Translated: CASSLGRGAGAYGYTF. The chain couples TRBV13 to TRBJ1-2, with D tentatively TRBD1 (6 bases). The CDR3 has 16 amino acids. Trimming cost V 0 bases and J 4 bases, with 15 bases left between them. CDR1 and CDR2 (germline): PRHDT, FYEKMQ (reference sequence).